Below, 8 T cell receptor beta chains from the same sample are listed, as sequenced in a study of Ad26.COV2.S vaccination and SARS-CoV-2 variants (dated by TCRdb to about 2021). Library preparation used the immunoSEQ multiplex PCR assay. In its TCRdb copy, this immuneACCESS table keeps in-frame sequences only and misses some clones. Where compared with another copy, unresolved V genes explain less than half of these, and the others have no known cause. Across this sample there are around 350,000 clones, with under 95% seen only once. The top ten hold about 3.8% of the sample. The sample's time point label, decoded: individuals recovered from natural SARS-CoV-2 infection. Sequencing was performed on peripheral blood, taken after recovery from COVID-19. The receptors were sampled from a human donor who had recovered from COVID-19.

A remark on this clone: One end of the junction varies from germline; a read error may be responsible. CDR3 nucleotide sequence: TGTGCTAGCAGCTCGGGACCTACACACACAGATACGCAGTATTTT. Translation: CASSSGPTHTDTQYF. The genes are TRBV7-7 and TRBJ2-3; D possibly uses TRBD1 or TRBD2 (5 bases each). There are 15 residues in the CDR3. The germline gives CDR1 SSHAT, CDR2 FNYEAQ (reference sequence).

The rearrangement joins TRBV18 to TRBJ2-1, with 7 nucleotides matching TRBD1. Germline CDR1 reads KGHSH; CDR2 reads LQKENI. J was trimmed by 7 bases and V by 5 bases; bases with no gene match: 8. CDR3 size: 14 residues. CDR3 protein: CASSASPRGNEQFF. As DNA, the CDR3 is TGTGCCAGCTCAGCCAGTCCCAGGGGGAATGAGCAGTTCTTC. Full variable domain (rest looked up from reference TRBV18 and TRBJ2-1): NAGVMQNPRHLVRRRGQEARLRCSPMKGHSHVYWYRQLPEEGLKFMVYLQKENIIDESGMPKERFSAEFPKEGPSILRIQQVVRGDSAAYFCASSASPRGNEQFFGPGTRLTVL.

The gene calls are TRBV11-2 and TRBJ1-5; D not certain. The CDR3 covers 13 residues. Germline CDR1 and CDR2: SGHAT and FQNNGV. The V and J ends lost 2 bases and 4 bases respectively, with 6 bases between them. This chain's CDR3 is CASSLPGNQPQHF. The CDR3 DNA reads TGTGCCAGCAGCTTACCTGGAAATCAGCCCCAGCATTTT.

The gene calls are TRBV19 and TRBJ2-3, with D hard to call. The CDR3 totals 11 residues. Germline CDR1 is LNHDA and CDR2 is SQIVND (reference sequence). V was shortened by 8 bases and J by 6 bases, with 9 bases between the two germline ends. The chain's CDR3 is CASSAADTQYF. CDR3 sequence (DNA): TGTGCCAGTTCCGCGGCGGATACGCAGTATTTT.

The genes are TRBV5-6 and TRBJ2-7, with D tentatively TRBD2 (5 bases). Germline values: CDR1 SGHDT, CDR2 YYEEEE. Trimming removed 2 bases from V and 5 bases from J, with 11 bases in between. The CDR3 runs 13 residues. Here the CDR3 reads CASSFTSSHEQYF. CDR3 DNA sequence: TGTGCCAGCAGCTTTACTAGTTCCCACGAGCAGTACTTC.

The rearrangement links TRBV5-3 to TRBJ1-5, with 8 positions matching TRBD1. TRBV5-3 is an open reading frame, and its role is uncertain. V trimming: 4 bases; J trimming: 4 bases; junction bases outside the gene matches: 4. CDR3 length equals 14 residues. The CDR3 spells CARSEGQENQPQHF. The CDR3, as DNA: TGTGCCAGAAGCGAGGGACAGGAGAATCAGCCCCAGCATTTT.

The V and J genes are TRBV27 and TRBJ2-7; a possible D gene is TRBD2 (6 bases). V lost 3 bases, J lost 0 bases, and 9 bases lay in between. The CDR3 contains 14 residues. CDR1 is MNHEY and CDR2 is SMNVEV in the germline V gene (reference sequence). The CDR3 DNA reads as TGTGCCAGCAGTTTTGGAGGGGCCTCCTACGAGCAGTACTTC. Amino acids: CASSFGGASYEQYF.

The chain employs TRBV28 and TRBJ2-4; D is undetermined. Between the trimmed V and J ends, which lost 7 bases and 5 bases, there was a span of 18 bases. The germline gives CDR1 MDHEN, CDR2 SYDVKM. This CDR3 comprises 15 residues. CDR3 protein: CASTQLGQVENIQYF. CDR3 nucleotides: TGTGCCAGCACTCAACTGGGCCAGGTAGAAAACATTCAGTACTTC.